The TCR beta chain under discussion was sequenced for a study of early T cells in non-severe SARS-CoV-2 infection. Study-level information: Sequencing of unsorted whole blood was done on bulk RNA, leaving chains unpaired.

On this clonotype itself: Antigen specificity is unknown.

Unique molecular identifiers were attached to individual cDNA molecules. MiXCR, applied by TCRdb to the 5' RACE reads, yields one record per CDR3 protein. The profile shows around 76,000 distinct CDR3 sequences, 9% to 15% of them singletons. The V gene's germline CDR1 is SGDLS and CDR2 YYNGEE. V lost 4 bases, J lost 6 bases, and 23 bases lay in between. This CDR3 comprises 17 residues. Study observations and caveats: Matching with VDJdb favored anti-spike CD8 responses (missing private and CD4 specificities).

This sequence was found in an adult who was a healthcare worker with PCR-confirmed SARS-CoV-2 infection or an uninfected control (not recorded which). The source material was whole blood. The chain employs TRBV9 and TRBJ2-1, with D perhaps being TRBD1 or TRBD2 (5 bases each). Written as DNA, the CDR3 is TGTGCCAGCAGCCCAGGCCAGCGGACATGGAGTGCCAATGAGCAGTTCTTC. Residues: CASSPGQRTWSANEQFF. The complete variable domain, with remaining parts taken from reference TRBV9 and TRBJ2-1, reads DSGVTQTPKHLITATGQRVTLRCSPRSGDLSVYWYQQSLDQGLQFLIQYYNGEERAKGNILERFSAQQFPDLHSELNLSSLELGDSALYFCASSPGQRTWSANEQFFGPGTRLTVL.